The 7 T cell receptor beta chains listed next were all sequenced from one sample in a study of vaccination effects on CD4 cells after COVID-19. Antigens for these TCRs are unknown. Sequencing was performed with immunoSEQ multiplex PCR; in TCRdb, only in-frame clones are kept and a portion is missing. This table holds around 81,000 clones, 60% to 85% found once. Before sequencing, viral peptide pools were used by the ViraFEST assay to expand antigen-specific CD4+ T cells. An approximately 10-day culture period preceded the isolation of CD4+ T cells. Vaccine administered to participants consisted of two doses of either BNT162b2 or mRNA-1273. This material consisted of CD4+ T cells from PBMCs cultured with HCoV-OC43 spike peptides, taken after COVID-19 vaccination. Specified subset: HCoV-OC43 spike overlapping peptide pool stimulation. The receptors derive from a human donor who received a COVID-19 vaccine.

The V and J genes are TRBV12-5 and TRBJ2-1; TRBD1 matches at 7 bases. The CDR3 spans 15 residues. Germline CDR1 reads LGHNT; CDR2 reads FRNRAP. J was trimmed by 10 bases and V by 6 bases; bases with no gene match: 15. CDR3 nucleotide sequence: TGTGCTAGTGGCCTCTCCGGACGACAGGGTAGGGAGCAGTTCTTC. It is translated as CASGLSGRQGREQFF. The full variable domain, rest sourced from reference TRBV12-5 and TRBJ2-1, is DARVTQTPRHKVTEMGQEVTMRCQPILGHNTVFWYRQTMMQGLELLAYFRNRAPLDDSGMPKDRFSAEMPDATLATLKIQPSEPRDSAVYFCASGLSGRQGREQFFGPGTRLTVL.

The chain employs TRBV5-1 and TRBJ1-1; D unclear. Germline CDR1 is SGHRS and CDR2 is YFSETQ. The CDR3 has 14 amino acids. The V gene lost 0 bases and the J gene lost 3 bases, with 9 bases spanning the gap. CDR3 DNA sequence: TGCGCCAGCAGCTTGGCCACGGGGTACACTGAAGCTTTCTTT. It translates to CASSLATGYTEAFF.

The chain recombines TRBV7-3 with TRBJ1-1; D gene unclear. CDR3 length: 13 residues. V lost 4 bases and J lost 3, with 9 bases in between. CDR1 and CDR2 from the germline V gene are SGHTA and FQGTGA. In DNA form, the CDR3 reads TGTGCCAGCAGCTCTACACCCGACACTGAAGCTTTCTTT. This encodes CASSSTPDTEAFF.

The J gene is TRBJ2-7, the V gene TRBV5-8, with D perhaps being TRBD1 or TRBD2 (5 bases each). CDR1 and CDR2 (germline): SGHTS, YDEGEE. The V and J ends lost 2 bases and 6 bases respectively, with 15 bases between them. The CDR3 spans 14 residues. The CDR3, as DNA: TGTGCCAGCAGCTTACATCCCGGGGCTTCCGAGCAGTACGTC. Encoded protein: CASSLHPGASEQYV.

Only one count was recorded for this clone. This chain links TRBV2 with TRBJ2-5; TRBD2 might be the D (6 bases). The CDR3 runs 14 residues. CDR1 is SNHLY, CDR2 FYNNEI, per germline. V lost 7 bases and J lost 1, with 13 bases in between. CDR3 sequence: CASTPRLVQETQYF. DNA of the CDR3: TGTGCCAGCACCCCCAGACTAGTCCAAGAGACCCAGTACTTC. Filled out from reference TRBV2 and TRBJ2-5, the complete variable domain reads EPEVTQTPSHQVTQMGQEVILRCVPISNHLYFYWYRQILGQKVEFLVSFYNNEISEKSEIFDDQFSVERPDGSNFTLKIRSTKLEDSAMYFCASTPRLVQETQYFGPGTRLLVL.

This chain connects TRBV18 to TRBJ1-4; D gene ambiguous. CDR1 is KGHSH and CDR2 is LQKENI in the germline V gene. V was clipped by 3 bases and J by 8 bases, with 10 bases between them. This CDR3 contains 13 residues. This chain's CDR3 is CASSPPPGEKLFF. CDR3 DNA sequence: TGTGCCAGCTCACCGCCTCCCGGCGAAAAACTGTTTTTT.

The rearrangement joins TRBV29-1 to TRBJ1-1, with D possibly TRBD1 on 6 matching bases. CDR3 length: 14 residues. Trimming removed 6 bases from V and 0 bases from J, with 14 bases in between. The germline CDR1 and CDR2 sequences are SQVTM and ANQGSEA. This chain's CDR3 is CSVRRRDMNTEAFF. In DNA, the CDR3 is TGCAGCGTCCGACGGAGGGACATGAACACTGAAGCTTTCTTT.